This T cell receptor beta chain was sequenced in a study of blood T cell repertoires in COVID-19. Across the whole study: Some COVID-19 samples were acute and others convalescent; all came from the United States, Italy and Spain. From T cells, B-cell-depleted T cells, or PBMCs came the material, which was cDNA or gDNA.

This clone is a singleton in its sample. Source study methods: Reference gene primers were amplified, and this amplification served to estimate nucleated cell counts. The protocol was immunoSEQ multiplex PCR, while the TCRdb copy is restricted to in-frame clones and leaves out a portion. Clone size and V and J calls were adopted from that table, with D and trimming inferred from the DNA. The sample carries around 300,000 clones, more than 80% recorded once. Germline assignment: CDR1 SGHVS and CDR2 FQNEAQ. CDR3 size: 16 residues. Trimming pared 5 bases from V and 2 bases from J, leaving 16 bases between.

The sequencing input was peripheral blood. The genes are TRBV7-8 and TRBJ1-5, with D uncertain. This clonotype was obtained from a woman aged 25 to 45 with active or convalescent COVID-19. CDR3 in DNA: TGTGCCAGCAGCCCTCCGCTGGGGAGGGGCAATCAGCCCCAGCATTTT. It yields the protein CASSPPLGRGNQPQHF. Drawing the rest from reference TRBV7-8 and TRBJ1-5, the complete variable domain is GAGVSQSPRYKVAKRGQDVALRCDPISGHVSLFWYQQALGQGPEFLTYFQNEAQLDKSGLPSDRFFAERPEGSVSTLKIQRTQQEDSAVYLCASSPPLGRGNQPQHFGDGTRLSIL.